A selection of T cell receptor beta chains follows, all from one sample in a study of cytomegalovirus exposure and HLA in healthy donors. Measured with immunoSEQ multiplex PCR; TCRdb has only the in-frame clones, and not every one. The profile shows some 130,000 clones, roughly three quarters of them singletons. Sequencing was carried out using PBMCs. These receptors were collected from a man aged 25 to 45 in good health and CMV-seronegative. Both conserved end residues are part of each CDR3. A D gene is named only where the DNA matches it firmly. Some rows mark clone size as missing; the rest say once, few, many or name a class of expanded clone.

j_gene: TRBJ2-7; d_gene: .; abundance: .; v_gene: TRBV15; CDR3nt: TGTGCCACCAGCAGTCCACTCGGGCAGGGGCCTCTTTACGAGCAGTACTTC; CDR3aa: CATSSPLGQGPLYEQYF
j_gene: TRBJ1-1; d_gene: TRBD1; abundance: .; v_gene: TRBV18; CDR3nt: TGTGCCAGCTCACCACGAGACAGGGGCGCTTTCTTT; CDR3aa: CASSPRDRGAFF
j_gene: TRBJ1-4; d_gene: TRBD1; abundance: few; v_gene: TRBV29-1; CDR3nt: TGCAGCGTTGTGGGGCCGGAACCGGGACAGGGGGTCTTCGGGTCAACTAATGAAAAACTGTTTTTT; CDR3aa: CSVVGPEPGQGVFGSTNEKLFF
j_gene: TRBJ2-1; d_gene: TRBD2; abundance: .; v_gene: TRBV2; CDR3nt: TGTGCCAGCAGTGAAGGTGGTAGCGGGAGTGGCTCCTACAATGAGCAGTTCTTC; CDR3aa: CASSEGGSGSGSYNEQFF
j_gene: TRBJ2-4; d_gene: .; abundance: .; v_gene: TRBV5-1; CDR3nt: TGCGCCAGCAGCCTCGCTCCAGGGGCCAAAAACATTCAGTACTTC; CDR3aa: CASSLAPGAKNIQYF
j_gene: TRBJ2-3; d_gene: .; abundance: .; v_gene: TRBV27; CDR3nt: TGTGCCAGCAGTACCTACAGGGATCATACGCAGTATTTT; CDR3aa: CASSTYRDHTQYF
j_gene: TRBJ1-1; d_gene: .; abundance: few; v_gene: TRBV6-1; CDR3nt: TGTGCCAGCAGTGAGAGAGAAAACACTGAAGCTTTCTTT; CDR3aa: CASSERENTEAFF
j_gene: TRBJ1-5; d_gene: TRBD1; abundance: .; v_gene: TRBV28; CDR3nt: TGTGCCAGCAGTACGGGACAGGGTGATCAGCCCCAGCATTTT; CDR3aa: CASSTGQGDQPQHF
j_gene: TRBJ2-7; d_gene: .; abundance: .; v_gene: TRBV7-9; CDR3nt: TGTGCCAGCAGCCCCCGACAGAACAACTACGAGCAGTACTTC; CDR3aa: CASSPRQNNYEQYF
j_gene: TRBJ2-3; d_gene: .; abundance: .; v_gene: TRBV27; CDR3nt: TGTGCCAGCAGTTTATCTGATCGGGGTACGCAGTATTTT; CDR3aa: CASSLSDRGTQYF
j_gene: TRBJ2-2; d_gene: .; abundance: .; v_gene: TRBV6-1; CDR3nt: TGTGCCAGCAGTGAAGTAATAGGGGCCGGGGAGCTGTTTTTT; CDR3aa: CASSEVIGAGELFF
j_gene: TRBJ2-7; d_gene: TRBD1; abundance: .; v_gene: TRBV2; CDR3nt: TGTGCCAGCAGTCCTTCCGGGACAGGGAACTACGAGCAGTACTTC; CDR3aa: CASSPSGTGNYEQYF
j_gene: TRBJ2-5; d_gene: .; abundance: .; v_gene: TRBV2; CDR3nt: TGTGCCAGCAGTGCCCTTCAAGAGACCCAGTACTTC; CDR3aa: CASSALQETQYF
j_gene: TRBJ2-1; d_gene: TRBD1; abundance: .; v_gene: TRBV27; CDR3nt: TGTGCCAGCAGTTTAGTGACAGGGGTATCCAATGAGCAGTTCTTC; CDR3aa: CASSLVTGVSNEQFF
j_gene: TRBJ1-1; d_gene: .; abundance: .; v_gene: TRBV7-8; CDR3nt: TGTGCCAGCAGCAAACAGGAGAACACTGAAGCTTTCTTT; CDR3aa: CASSKQENTEAFF
j_gene: TRBJ1-4; d_gene: .; abundance: .; v_gene: TRBV2; CDR3nt: TGTGCCAGCAGTGAATGGCATCCCGAAAAACTGTTTTTT; CDR3aa: CASSEWHPEKLFF
j_gene: TRBJ2-7; d_gene: .; abundance: once; v_gene: TRBV29-1; CDR3nt: TGCAGCGTTCTTCTCCGCTACGAGCAGTACTTC; CDR3aa: CSVLLRYEQYF
j_gene: TRBJ1-4; d_gene: .; abundance: .; v_gene: TRBV18; CDR3nt: TGTGCCAGCTCACCACGCCAGGGTACTAATGAAAAACTGTTTTTT; CDR3aa: CASSPRQGTNEKLFF
j_gene: TRBJ1-5; d_gene: .; abundance: .; v_gene: TRBV7-6; CDR3nt: TGTGCCAGCAGCTTAGCGGGCCAGGAGGGCAATCAGCCCCAGCATTTT; CDR3aa: CASSLAGQEGNQPQHF
j_gene: TRBJ2-1; d_gene: TRBD2; abundance: .; v_gene: TRBV7-9; CDR3nt: TGTGCCAGCAGATCCGGGGGGGATGAGCAGTTCTTC; CDR3aa: CASRSGGDEQFF
j_gene: TRBJ2-1; d_gene: TRBD2; abundance: .; v_gene: TRBV2; CDR3nt: TGTGCCAGCAGTGCTACAGGACTAGCGGGAGTGCCTATTTTGGATGAGCAGTTCTTC; CDR3aa: CASSATGLAGVPILDEQFF
j_gene: TRBJ2-1; d_gene: TRBD2; abundance: .; v_gene: TRBV9; CDR3nt: TGTGCCAGCAGCAGTCGGGGACTAGCGGATAATGAGCAGTTCTTC; CDR3aa: CASSSRGLADNEQFF
j_gene: TRBJ2-5; d_gene: TRBD1; abundance: .; v_gene: TRBV7-7; CDR3nt: TGTGCTAGCAGCTTAGGGACAGGGGGCTCGGTCGGGGAGACCCAGTACTTC; CDR3aa: CASSLGTGGSVGETQYF